This T cell receptor beta chain stems from a study of shared clonotypes between healthy human individuals. Study summary: Every donor yielded three CD4 naive, three CD4 memory, two CD8 naive and one CD8 memory plate.

Germline V gene sequence: CDR1 MDHEN, CDR2 SYDVKM. V was trimmed by 6 bases and J by 9 bases, leaving 18 bases between them. This CDR3 is built from 14 residues. The method was immunoSEQ multiplex PCR; TCRdb's version includes in-frame clones alone and lacks a portion of them. Of around 200,000 clones listed, around 93% were seen once; the top ten hold 0.065% to 0.07%. Source material: naive CD4+ T cells sorted from blood. Regarding subset: CD45RA+ positively selected. The chain carries TRBV28 and TRBJ2-1; maybe TRBD1 (5 bases). This clonotype was obtained from a woman in her twenties or thirties in good health. The CDR3 here is CASSPPTTDSEQFF. CDR3 nucleotide sequence: TGTGCCAGCAGCCCCCCCACGACAGATTCTGAGCAGTTCTTC.